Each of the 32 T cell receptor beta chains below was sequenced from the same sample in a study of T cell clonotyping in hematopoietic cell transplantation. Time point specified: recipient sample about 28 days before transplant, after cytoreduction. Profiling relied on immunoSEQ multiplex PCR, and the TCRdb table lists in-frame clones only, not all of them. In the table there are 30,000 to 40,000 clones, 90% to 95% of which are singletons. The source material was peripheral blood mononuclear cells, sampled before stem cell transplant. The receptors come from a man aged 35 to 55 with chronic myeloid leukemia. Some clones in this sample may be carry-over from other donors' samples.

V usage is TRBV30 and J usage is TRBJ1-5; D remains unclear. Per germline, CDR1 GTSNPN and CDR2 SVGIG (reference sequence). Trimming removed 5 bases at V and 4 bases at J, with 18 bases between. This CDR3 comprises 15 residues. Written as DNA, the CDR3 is TGTGCCTGGGGAATAGGGAGGGTTCGGAATCAGCCCCAGCATTTT. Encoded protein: CAWGIGRVRNQPQHF. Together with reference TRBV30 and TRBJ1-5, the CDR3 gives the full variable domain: SQTIHQWPATLVQPVGSPLSLECTVEGTSNPNLYWYRQAAGRGLQLLFYSVGIGQISSEVPQNLSASRPQDRQFILSSKKLLLSDSGFYLCAWGIGRVRNQPQHFGDGTRLSIL.

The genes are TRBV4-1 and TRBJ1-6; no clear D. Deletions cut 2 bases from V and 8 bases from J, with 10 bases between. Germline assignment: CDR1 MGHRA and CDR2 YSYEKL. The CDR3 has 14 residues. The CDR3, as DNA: TGCGCCAGCAGCCAAAGGAGTAAAGATTCACCCCTCCACTTT. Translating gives CASSQRSKDSPLHF.

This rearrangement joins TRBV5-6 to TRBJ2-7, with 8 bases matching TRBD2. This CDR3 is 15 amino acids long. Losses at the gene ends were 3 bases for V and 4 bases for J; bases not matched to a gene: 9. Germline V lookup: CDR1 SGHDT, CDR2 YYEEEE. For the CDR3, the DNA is TGTGCCAGCAGCTCTCTCGTTAGCGGGGTGTACGAGCAGTACTTC. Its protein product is CASSSLVSGVYEQYF.

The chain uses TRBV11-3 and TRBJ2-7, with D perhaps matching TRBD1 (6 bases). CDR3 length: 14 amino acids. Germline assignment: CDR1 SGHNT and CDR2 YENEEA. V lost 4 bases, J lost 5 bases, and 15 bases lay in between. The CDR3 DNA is TGTGCCAGCAGCTCAACAGGGTATAGCCACGAGCAGTACTTC. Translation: CASSSTGYSHEQYF.

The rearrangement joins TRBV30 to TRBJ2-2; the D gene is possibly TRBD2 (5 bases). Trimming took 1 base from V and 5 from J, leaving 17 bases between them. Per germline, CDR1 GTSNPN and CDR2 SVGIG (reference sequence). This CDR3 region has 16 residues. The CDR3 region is CAWSGGVGGFTGELFF. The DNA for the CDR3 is TGTGCCTGGAGTGGGGGAGTTGGCGGTTTTACCGGGGAGCTGTTTTTT.

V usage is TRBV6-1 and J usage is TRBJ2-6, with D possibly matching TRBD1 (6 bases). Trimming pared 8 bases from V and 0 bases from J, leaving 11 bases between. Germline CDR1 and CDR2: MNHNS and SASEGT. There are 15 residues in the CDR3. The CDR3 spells CASAMDSSGANVLTF. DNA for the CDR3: TGTGCCAGCGCTATGGACAGCTCTGGGGCCAACGTCCTGACTTTC.

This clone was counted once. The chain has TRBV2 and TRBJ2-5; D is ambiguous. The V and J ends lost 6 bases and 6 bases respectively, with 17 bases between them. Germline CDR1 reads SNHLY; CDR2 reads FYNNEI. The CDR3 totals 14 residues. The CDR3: CASRGQPELKTQYF. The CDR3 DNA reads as TGTGCCAGCAGGGGCCAGCCTGAGTTGAAGACCCAGTACTTC.

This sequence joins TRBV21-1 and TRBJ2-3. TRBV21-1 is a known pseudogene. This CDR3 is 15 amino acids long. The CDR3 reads CASSKKYGSTDTQYF. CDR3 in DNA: TGTGCCAGCAGCAAGAAGTACGGCAGCACAGATACGCAGTATTTT.

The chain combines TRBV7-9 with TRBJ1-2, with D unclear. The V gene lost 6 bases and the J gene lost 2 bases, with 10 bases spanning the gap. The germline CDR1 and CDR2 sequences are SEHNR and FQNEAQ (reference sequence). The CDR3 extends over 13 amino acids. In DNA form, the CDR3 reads TGTGCCAGCAGTCCACTGGGAAACTATGGCTACACCTTC. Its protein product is CASSPLGNYGYTF. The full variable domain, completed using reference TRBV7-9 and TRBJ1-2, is DTGVSQNPRHKITKRGQNVTFRCDPISEHNRLYWYRQTLGQGPEFLTYFQNEAQLEKSRLLSDRFSAERPKGSFSTLEIQRTEQGDSAMYLCASSPLGNYGYTFGSGTRLTVV.

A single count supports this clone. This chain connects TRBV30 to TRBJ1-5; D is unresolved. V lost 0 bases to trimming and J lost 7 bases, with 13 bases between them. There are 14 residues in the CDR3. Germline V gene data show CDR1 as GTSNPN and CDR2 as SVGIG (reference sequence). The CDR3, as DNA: TGTGCCTGGAGTGTAGTGGGGTCAAGGCAGCCCCAGCATTTT. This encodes CAWSVVGSRQPQHF. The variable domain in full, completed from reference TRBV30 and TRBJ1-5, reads SQTIHQWPATLVQPVGSPLSLECTVEGTSNPNLYWYRQAAGRGLQLLFYSVGIGQISSEVPQNLSASRPQDRQFILSSKKLLLSDSGFYLCAWSVVGSRQPQHFGDGTRLSIL.

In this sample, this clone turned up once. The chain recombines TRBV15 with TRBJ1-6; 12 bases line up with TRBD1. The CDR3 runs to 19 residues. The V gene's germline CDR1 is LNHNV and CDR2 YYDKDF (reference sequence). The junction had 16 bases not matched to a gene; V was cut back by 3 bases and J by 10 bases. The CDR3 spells CATSSGLWDRGRGKSPLHF. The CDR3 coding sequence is TGTGCCACCAGCAGTGGCCTTTGGGACAGGGGGCGCGGAAAATCACCCCTCCACTTT. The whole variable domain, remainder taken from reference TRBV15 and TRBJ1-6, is DAMVIQNPRYQVTQFGKPVTLSCSQTLNHNVMYWYQQKSSQAPKLLFHYYDKDFNNEADTPDNFQSRRPNTSFCFLDIRSPGLGDTAMYLCATSSGLWDRGRGKSPLHFGNGTRLTVT.

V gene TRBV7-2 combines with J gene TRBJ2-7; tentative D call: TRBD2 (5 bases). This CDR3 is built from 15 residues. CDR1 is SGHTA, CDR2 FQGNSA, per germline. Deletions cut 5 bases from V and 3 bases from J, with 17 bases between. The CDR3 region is CASSPSPGSFYEQYF. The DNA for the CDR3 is TGTGCCAGCAGCCCCAGCCCGGGATCCTTCTACGAGCAGTACTTC.

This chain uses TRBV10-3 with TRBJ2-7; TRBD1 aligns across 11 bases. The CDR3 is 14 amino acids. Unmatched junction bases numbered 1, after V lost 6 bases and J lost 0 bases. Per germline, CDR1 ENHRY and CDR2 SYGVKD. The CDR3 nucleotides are TGTGCCATCAGGGGACAGGGGGACTCCTACGAGCAGTACTTC. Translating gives CAIRGQGDSYEQYF.

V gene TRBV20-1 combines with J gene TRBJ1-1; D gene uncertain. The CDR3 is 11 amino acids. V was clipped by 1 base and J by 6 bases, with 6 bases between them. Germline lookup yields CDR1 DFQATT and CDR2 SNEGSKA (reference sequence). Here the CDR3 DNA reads TGCAGTGCTAGAGGTATGTCTGAAGCTTTCTTT. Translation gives CSARGMSEAFF.

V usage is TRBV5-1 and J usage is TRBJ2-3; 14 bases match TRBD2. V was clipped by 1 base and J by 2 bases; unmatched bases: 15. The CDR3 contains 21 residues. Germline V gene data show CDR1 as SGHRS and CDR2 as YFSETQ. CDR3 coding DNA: TGCGCCAGCAGCTTGCGGCCCGGGACTAGCGGGGGTCGGACGGCCACAGATACGCAGTATTTT. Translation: CASSLRPGTSGGRTATDTQYF.

CDR3 sequence (DNA): TGTGCCAGCTCTCTCAGGGTTGCGGATGGCTACACCTTC. It codes for CASSLRVADGYTF. V is TRBV18 and J is TRBJ1-2; possibly TRBD1 for D (5 bases). The length of the CDR3 is 13 residues. Germline V gene lookup returns CDR1 KGHSH and CDR2 LQKENI. V gave up 6 bases and J gave up 6 bases, with 14 bases separating them.

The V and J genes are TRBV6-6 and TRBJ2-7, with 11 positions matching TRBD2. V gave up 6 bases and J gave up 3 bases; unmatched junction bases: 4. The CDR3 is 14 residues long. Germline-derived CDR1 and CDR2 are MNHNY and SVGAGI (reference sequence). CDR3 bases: TGTGCCAGCAGCCCTACTAGCGGGGGCTACGAGCAGTACTTC. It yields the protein CASSPTSGGYEQYF.

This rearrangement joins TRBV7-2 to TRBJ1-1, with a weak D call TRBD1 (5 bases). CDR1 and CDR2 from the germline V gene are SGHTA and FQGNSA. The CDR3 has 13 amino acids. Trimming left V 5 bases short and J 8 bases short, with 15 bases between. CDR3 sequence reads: CASSLTPQVEAFF. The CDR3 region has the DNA TGTGCCAGCAGCCTTACTCCACAGGTGGAAGCTTTCTTT.

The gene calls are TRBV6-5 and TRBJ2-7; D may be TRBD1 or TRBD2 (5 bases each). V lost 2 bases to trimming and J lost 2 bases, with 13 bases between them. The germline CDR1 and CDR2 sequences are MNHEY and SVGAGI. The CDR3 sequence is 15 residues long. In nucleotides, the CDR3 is TGTGCCAGCAGTTACGGGGGTTTTCTTACCTACGAGCAGTACTTC. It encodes CASSYGGFLTYEQYF.

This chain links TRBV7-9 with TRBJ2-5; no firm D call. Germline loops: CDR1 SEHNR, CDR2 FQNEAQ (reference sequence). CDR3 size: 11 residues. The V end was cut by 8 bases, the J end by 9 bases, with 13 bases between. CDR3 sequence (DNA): TGTGCCAGCGACGACGTCTGGGCCCAGTACTTC. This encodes CASDDVWAQYF.

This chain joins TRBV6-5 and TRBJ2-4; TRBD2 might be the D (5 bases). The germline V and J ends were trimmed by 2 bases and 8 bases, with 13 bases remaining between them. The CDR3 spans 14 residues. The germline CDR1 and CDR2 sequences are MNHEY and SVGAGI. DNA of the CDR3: TGTGCCAGCAGTTACCTCCTAGCCCCGGACATTCAGTACTTC. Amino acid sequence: CASSYLLAPDIQYF.

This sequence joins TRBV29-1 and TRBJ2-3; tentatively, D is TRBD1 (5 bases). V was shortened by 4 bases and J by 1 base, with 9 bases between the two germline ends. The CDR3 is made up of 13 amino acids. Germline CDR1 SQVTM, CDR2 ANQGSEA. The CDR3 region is CSVAQGGTDTQYF. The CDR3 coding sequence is TGCAGCGTTGCGCAGGGCGGCACAGATACGCAGTATTTT.

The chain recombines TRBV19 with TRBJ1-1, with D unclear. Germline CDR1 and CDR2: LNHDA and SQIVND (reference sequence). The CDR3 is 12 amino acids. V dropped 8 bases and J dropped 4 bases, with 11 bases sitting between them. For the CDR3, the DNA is TGTGCCAGTCTCAGTACGATCACTGAAGCTTTCTTT. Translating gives CASLSTITEAFF.

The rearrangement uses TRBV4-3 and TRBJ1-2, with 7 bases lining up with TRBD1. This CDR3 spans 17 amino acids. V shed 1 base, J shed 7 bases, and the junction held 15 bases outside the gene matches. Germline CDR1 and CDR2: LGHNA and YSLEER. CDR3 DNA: TGCGCCAGCAGCCAAGTTTCCGGCAACAGGGGAGACGGTGGCTACACCTTC. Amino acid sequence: CASSQVSGNRGDGGYTF.

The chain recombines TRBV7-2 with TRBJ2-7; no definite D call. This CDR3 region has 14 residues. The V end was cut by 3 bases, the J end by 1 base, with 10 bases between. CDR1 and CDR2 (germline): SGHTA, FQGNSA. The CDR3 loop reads CASSFSTGSYEQYF. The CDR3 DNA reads TGTGCCAGCAGCTTTTCGACTGGATCCTACGAGCAGTACTTC.

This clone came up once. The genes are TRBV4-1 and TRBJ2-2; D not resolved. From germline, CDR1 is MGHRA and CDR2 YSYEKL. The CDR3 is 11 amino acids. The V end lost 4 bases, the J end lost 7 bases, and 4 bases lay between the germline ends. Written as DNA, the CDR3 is TGCGCCAGCAGCCTGGACGGGGAGCTGTTTTTT. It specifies CASSLDGELFF.

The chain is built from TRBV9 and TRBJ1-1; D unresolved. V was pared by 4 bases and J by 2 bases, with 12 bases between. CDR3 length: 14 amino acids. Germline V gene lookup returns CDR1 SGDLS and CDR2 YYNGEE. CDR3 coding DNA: TGTGCCAGCAGCCCCTCCGGCAAAAACACTGAAGCTTTCTTT. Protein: CASSPSGKNTEAFF.

The CDR3 bases are TGCGCCAGCAGCCAACACCCGGCTGGACAGGGGAACACTGAAGCTTTCTTT. Encoded protein: CASSQHPAGQGNTEAFF. This sequence joins TRBV4-3 and TRBJ1-1; 8 bases align to TRBD1. The germline CDR1 and CDR2 sequences are LGHNA and YSLEER. The CDR3 runs 17 residues. Unmatched junction bases numbered 9, after V lost 2 bases and J lost 1 base.

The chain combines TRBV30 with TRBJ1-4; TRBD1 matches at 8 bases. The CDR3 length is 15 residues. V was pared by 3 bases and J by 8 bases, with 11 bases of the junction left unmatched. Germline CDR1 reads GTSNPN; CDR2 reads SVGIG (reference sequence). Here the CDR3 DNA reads TGTGCCTGGAGCCTAGGACAGGGCAAAGGAGAAAAACTGTTTTTT. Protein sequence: CAWSLGQGKGEKLFF.

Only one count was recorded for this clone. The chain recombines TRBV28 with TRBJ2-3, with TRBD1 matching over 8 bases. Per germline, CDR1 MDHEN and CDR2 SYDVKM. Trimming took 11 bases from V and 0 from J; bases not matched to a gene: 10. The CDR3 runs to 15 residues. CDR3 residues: CAGSMNRGSTDTQYF. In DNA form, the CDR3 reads TGTGCCGGAAGCATGAACAGGGGGAGCACAGATACGCAGTATTTT.

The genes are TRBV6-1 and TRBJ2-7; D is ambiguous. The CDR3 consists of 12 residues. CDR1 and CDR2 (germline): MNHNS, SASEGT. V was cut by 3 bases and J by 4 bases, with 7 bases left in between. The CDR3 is CASSESGYEQYF. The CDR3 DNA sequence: TGTGCCAGCAGTGAGTCCGGTTACGAGCAGTACTTC.

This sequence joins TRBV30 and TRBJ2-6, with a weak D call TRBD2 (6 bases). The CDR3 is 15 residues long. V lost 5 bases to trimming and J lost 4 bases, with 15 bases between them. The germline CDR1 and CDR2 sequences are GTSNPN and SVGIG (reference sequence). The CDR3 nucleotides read TGTGCCTGGGGGAGGCCCCGAGTAGGGGCCAACGTCCTGACTTTC. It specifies CAWGRPRVGANVLTF.